Shown below are 28 T cell receptor beta chains from a single sample sequenced in a study of blood T cell repertoires in COVID-19. Data came from immunoSEQ multiplex PCR; TCRdb stores just in-frame clones and leaves some out. The table lists tens of thousands of clones, less than 85% of them singletons. The material sequenced was peripheral blood. The receptors were sampled from a human donor in a cohort sampled during active COVID-19.

This sequence joins TRBV6-6 and TRBJ2-7; TRBD1 might be the D (6 bases). The CDR3 runs to 14 residues. The V end was cut by 2 bases, the J end by 5 bases, with 13 bases between. Germline CDR1 reads MNHNY; CDR2 reads SVGAGI (reference sequence). CDR3 residues: CASSYRDNADEQYF. CDR3 DNA: TGTGCCAGCAGTTACCGGGACAACGCCGACGAGCAGTACTTC.

The V gene is TRBV2, the J gene TRBJ2-1; a weak D match, TRBD1 (5 bases). The germline V gene encodes CDR1 SNHLY and CDR2 FYNNEI. Trimming removed 4 bases at V and 5 bases at J, with 9 bases between. The CDR3 is made up of 13 amino acids. The CDR3 is CASSVFRDNEQFF. The CDR3 coding sequence is TGTGCCAGCAGTGTCTTCAGGGACAATGAGCAGTTCTTC.

This chain joins TRBV7-3 and TRBJ2-1; weak D call: TRBD2 (6 bases). V lost 4 bases and J lost 2, with 15 bases in between. There are 16 residues in the CDR3. In germline, CDR1 is SGHTA, CDR2 FQGTGA. The CDR3 region is CASSSIPGLTYNEQFF. CDR3 nucleotide sequence: TGTGCCAGCAGCTCCATTCCGGGACTGACCTACAATGAGCAGTTCTTC.

The table lists this clone with a few counts. The chain joins TRBV7-2 to TRBJ2-1; no reliable D call. The CDR3 has 12 amino acids. Germline assignment: CDR1 SGHTA and CDR2 FQGNSA. Between the trimmed V and J ends, which lost 1 base and 14 bases, there was a span of 12 bases. CDR3: CASSLGPRGKFF. The CDR3 bases are TGTGCCAGCAGCTTAGGACCGAGAGGCAAGTTCTTC. The full variable domain, rest sourced from reference TRBV7-2 and TRBJ2-1, is GAGVSQSPSNKVTEKGKDVELRCDPISGHTALYWYRQSLGQGLEFLIYFQGNSAPDKSGLPSDRFSAERTGGSVSTLTIQRTQQEDSAVYLCASSLGPRGKFFGPGTRLTVL.

The rearrangement links TRBV3-1 (or the pseudogene TRBV3-2) to TRBJ2-1; 10 bases match TRBD1. The germline CDR1 and CDR2 sequences are LGHDT and YNNKEL (reference sequence). There are 22 residues in the CDR3. V shed 4 bases and J 0 bases; nucleotides not matched to a gene: 21. In DNA, the CDR3 is TGTGCCAGCAGCCTTAACCTTAGGACAGGGGGGACTAGTAAAAGCTCCTACAATGAGCAGTTCTTC. This gives the protein CASSLNLRTGGTSKSSYNEQFF.

This chain joins TRBV5-1 and TRBJ2-1; 9 positions agree with TRBD1. The length of the CDR3 is 15 residues. Trimming at V came to 4 bases and at J to 3 bases, leaving 5 bases not matched to a gene. Germline V gene lookup returns CDR1 SGHRS and CDR2 YFSETQ. CDR3 nucleotide sequence: TGCGCCAGCAGCCGGGGACAGGGTCTCTACAATGAGCAGTTCTTC. Amino acids: CASSRGQGLYNEQFF.

The rearrangement uses TRBV5-1 and TRBJ2-3; 7 nucleotides align to TRBD2. CDR3 length: 17 residues. Germline values: CDR1 SGHRS, CDR2 YFSETQ. V shed 0 bases, J shed 5 bases, and the junction held 12 bases outside the gene matches. CDR3 amino acids: CASSLGGGAGAGDTQYF. For the CDR3, the DNA is TGCGCCAGCAGCTTGGGAGGCGGCGCGGGAGCGGGAGATACGCAGTATTTT.

The chain links TRBV4-2 to TRBJ1-1; TRBD1 agrees at 9 bases. In germline, CDR1 is LGHNA, CDR2 YNFKEQ. The length of the CDR3 is 15 residues. The ends lost 5 bases at V and 3 bases at J; junction bases unmatched: 7. The CDR3, as DNA: TGTGCCAGCAGCGACCGGGACAGGGAGGACACTGAAGCTTTCTTT. This sequence encodes CASSDRDREDTEAFF.

DNA of the CDR3: TGTGCCAGCAGCCAAGAAAATAGCGTGGGGGGAAAACTGTTTTTT. It translates to CASSQENSVGGKLFF. The genes are TRBV3-1 (or the pseudogene TRBV3-2) and TRBJ1-4; D possibly corresponds to TRBD1 (5 bases). CDR3 length: 15 amino acids. CDR1 and CDR2 (germline): LGHDT, YNNKEL (reference sequence). V lost 0 bases, J lost 10 bases, and 15 bases lay in between.

There are a few counts of this clone. The chain combines TRBV5-1 with TRBJ2-7, with D possibly matching TRBD2 (5 bases). Germline CDR1 and CDR2: SGHRS and YFSETQ. The ends were cut back, 4 bases at V and 4 bases at J, with 9 bases in the middle. This CDR3 region has 12 residues. Written as DNA, the CDR3 is TGCGCCAGCAGCAATCGGGGATACGAGCAGTACTTC. As protein: CASSNRGYEQYF.

The chain links TRBV4-1 to TRBJ2-7; 7 bases fit TRBD2. With 4 bases clipped from V and 3 bases from J, the junction kept 9 bases outside the gene matches. The CDR3 extends over 15 amino acids. The germline V gene encodes CDR1 MGHRA and CDR2 YSYEKL. CDR3 region: CASSPSGLADYEQYF. CDR3 nucleotide sequence: TGCGCCAGCAGCCCCTCCGGGCTAGCGGACTACGAGCAGTACTTC.

In DNA, the CDR3 is TGTGCCTGGAGTGCGGGACTGATAGATGGCTACACCTTC. Protein sequence: CAWSAGLIDGYTF. V usage is TRBV30 and J usage is TRBJ1-2; possible D gene TRBD1, 5 bases. CDR1 is GTSNPN and CDR2 is SVGIG in the germline V gene (reference sequence). The CDR3 is 13 residues long. Trimming took off 1 base at V and 6 bases at J, with 12 bases between the two ends. Using reference TRBV30 and TRBJ1-2 for the parts outside the CDR3, the full variable domain is SQTIHQWPATLVQPVGSPLSLECTVEGTSNPNLYWYRQAAGRGLQLLFYSVGIGQISSEVPQNLSASRPQDRQFILSSKKLLLSDSGFYLCAWSAGLIDGYTFGSGTRLTVV.

J is TRBJ2-7 and V is TRBV10-3, with 7 bases lining up with TRBD1. The V gene end was trimmed by 6 bases and the J gene end by 3 bases; junction bases not matched to a gene: 5. CDR3 size: 13 residues. Germline values: CDR1 ENHRY, CDR2 SYGVKD. As DNA, the CDR3 is TGTGCCATCAGCCGGGACAGCAACTACGAGCAGTACTTC. Amino acids: CAISRDSNYEQYF.

J is TRBJ2-1 and V is TRBV4-3; 8 nucleotides agree with TRBD2. The CDR3 extends over 15 amino acids. V lost 1 base to trimming and J lost 6 bases; unmatched junction nucleotides: 5. The germline gives CDR1 LGHNA, CDR2 YSLEER. The CDR3 region has the DNA TGCGCCAGCAGCCAAGGGCCGGGGGGGGTCAATGAGCAGTTCTTC. It yields the protein CASSQGPGGVNEQFF.

This rearrangement joins TRBV7-2 to TRBJ1-3; D uncertain. Trimming left V 3 bases short and J 6 bases short, with 9 bases between. The CDR3 totals 13 residues. The germline CDR1 and CDR2 sequences are SGHTA and FQGNSA. The CDR3 region is CASSFEASNTIYF. CDR3 bases: TGTGCCAGCAGCTTCGAGGCCTCAAACACCATATATTTT.

This clone was observed many times. This sequence joins TRBV27 and TRBJ2-3; D possibly corresponds to TRBD2 (5 bases). This CDR3 has 14 amino acids. Looked up from germline, CDR1 is MNHEY and CDR2 is SMNVEV (reference sequence). The V and J ends lost 2 bases and 4 bases respectively, with 10 bases between them. CDR3: CASSLQGSADTQYF. The CDR3 DNA is TGTGCCAGCAGTTTACAAGGTAGCGCAGATACGCAGTATTTT.

V gene TRBV7-2 combines with J gene TRBJ2-5; D is possibly TRBD2 (6 bases). Germline values: CDR1 SGHTA, CDR2 FQGNSA. The CDR3 has 15 residues. V lost 1 base, J lost 1 base, and 10 bases lay in between. The CDR3 loop is CASSLGSGVQETQYF. CDR3 nucleotides: TGTGCCAGCAGCTTAGGGTCGGGAGTCCAAGAGACCCAGTACTTC.

The chain has TRBV19 and TRBJ1-2, with 7 bases that match TRBD1. Germline V gene data show CDR1 as LNHDA and CDR2 as SQIVND (reference sequence). V dropped 1 base and J dropped 3; count of bases not matched to a gene: 5. This CDR3 has 15 residues. The CDR3 region has the DNA TGTGCCAGTAGTATAGGCCCGGGACAGTACTATGGCTACACCTTC. It translates to CASSIGPGQYYGYTF.

The V call is TRBV10-1, the J call TRBJ2-7, with 10 bases identical to TRBD2. Germline trimming cut 0 bases from V and 2 bases from J; bases unmatched to any gene: 10. CDR1 WNHNN and CDR2 SYGVQD come from the germline V gene (reference sequence). This CDR3 is built from 18 residues. DNA for the CDR3: TGCGCCAGCAGTGAGTCGGGGGAGCGGGAGGGCCGCACCTACGAGCAGTACTTC. It translates to CASSESGEREGRTYEQYF.

The chain combines TRBV7-2 with TRBJ1-1; TRBD1 aligns across 9 bases. V lost 0 bases, J lost 2 bases, and 1 base stayed unmatched. Germline V CDR1 and CDR2: SGHTA, FQGNSA. This CDR3 region has 15 residues. The CDR3 coding sequence is TGTGCCAGCAGCTTAGCGGGACAGGGCAACACTGAAGCTTTCTTT. Amino acids: CASSLAGQGNTEAFF.

This chain uses TRBV25-1 with TRBJ2-4; D is undetermined. Germline loops: CDR1 MGHDK, CDR2 SYGVNS. The CDR3 totals 14 residues. Trimming cost V 3 bases and J 1 base, with 7 bases left between them. CDR3 sequence (DNA): TGTGCCAGCAGTGAGCCCGGGGCCAAAAACATTCAGTACTTC. Protein product: CASSEPGAKNIQYF.

The chain joins TRBV19 to TRBJ1-6, with D maybe TRBD1 (6 bases). Germline V gene sequence: CDR1 LNHDA, CDR2 SQIVND (reference sequence). The V end was cut by 6 bases, the J end by 2 bases, with 11 bases between. This CDR3 comprises 15 residues. The CDR3 bases are TGTGCCAGTAGGGAACAGGGTGCCTATAATTCACCCCTCCACTTT. Translated: CASREQGAYNSPLHF.

This sequence joins TRBV6-5 and TRBJ2-1; 9 bases agree with TRBD2. The germline gives CDR1 MNHEY, CDR2 SVGAGI. This CDR3 is built from 13 residues. V dropped 6 bases and J dropped 5; count of bases not matched to a gene: 2. CDR3 sequence: CASRTSGHNEQFF. The CDR3 region has the DNA TGTGCCAGCAGGACTAGCGGACACAATGAGCAGTTCTTC.

This chain connects TRBV5-6 to TRBJ1-1; 9 nucleotides align to TRBD1. Germline V gives CDR1 SGHDT, CDR2 YYEEEE. The CDR3 spans 14 residues. Trimming removed 4 bases from V and 1 base from J; junction bases left unmatched: 2. Written as DNA, the CDR3 is TGTGCCAGCAGCCCGGGACAGGGGAACACTGAAGCTTTCTTT. Residues: CASSPGQGNTEAFF.

The rearrangement links TRBV5-1 to TRBJ2-3, with 10 bases lining up with TRBD1. Germline V gene data show CDR1 as SGHRS and CDR2 as YFSETQ. J was trimmed by 4 bases and V by 2 bases; bases with no gene match: 7. The CDR3 consists of 16 residues. CDR3 in amino acids: CASSLGTGVEADTQYF. The CDR3 coding sequence is TGCGCCAGCAGCTTAGGGACAGGGGTTGAGGCAGATACGCAGTATTTT.

The chain uses TRBV5-5 and TRBJ1-2; 10 bases match TRBD1. Germline V gives CDR1 SGHKS, CDR2 YYEKEE (reference sequence). The CDR3 is 15 residues long. V lost 5 bases to trimming and J lost 2 bases; unmatched junction nucleotides: 6. In nucleotides, the CDR3 is TGTGCCAGCAGTCACCGGACAGGGGGAAACTATGGCTACACCTTC. Its translation is CASSHRTGGNYGYTF.

This chain connects TRBV10-3 to TRBJ2-1, with D possibly TRBD2 on 5 matching bases. CDR1 and CDR2 from the germline V gene are ENHRY and SYGVKD. The ends were cut back, 3 bases at V and 5 bases at J, with 17 bases in the middle. The CDR3 runs to 16 residues. CDR3 DNA sequence: TGTGCCATCAGTGACTACGGGAATGACGGAGACAATGAGCAGTTCTTC. Translating gives CAISDYGNDGDNEQFF.

The genes are TRBV18 and TRBJ2-3; possible D gene TRBD2, 6 bases. Germline V gene lookup returns CDR1 KGHSH and CDR2 LQKENI. Trimming left V 4 bases short and J 1 base short, with 15 bases between. The CDR3 length is 16 residues. CDR3 nucleotide sequence: TGTGCCAGCTCACGCTCTAGCGAGTCTGGCACAGATACGCAGTATTTT. This sequence encodes CASSRSSESGTDTQYF.